This entry concerns a single TCR beta chain. The data are from a study of radiation and T cells in renal cell carcinoma. Time point noted: blood 4 weeks post-SBRT, at nephrectomy. Documented treatment: 15 Gy SBRT to primary tumor, nephrectomy 4 weeks later. Clear cell pathology was present in this patient's renal cell carcinoma. Germline V CDR1 and CDR2: LNHDA, SQIVND (reference sequence). The CDR3 contains 14 residues. The J segment lost 10 bases and the V segment lost 5 bases, leaving 9 bases of the junction unmatched. Data came from immunoSEQ multiplex PCR; TCRdb stores just in-frame clones and leaves some out. The sample comprises around 78,000 clones, approximately 90% of which are singletons, and roughly 5.4% rests with the top ten.

This clonotype originated in a woman in her 70s with renal cell carcinoma. The genes are TRBV19 and TRBJ2-5; 11 nucleotides align to TRBD1. The sample was blood, taken from a patient whose treatment included radiotherapy and nephrectomy. DNA for the CDR3: TGTGCCAGTAGTCCCAGGGACAGGGGGAGGAACCAGTACTTC. Translation gives CASSPRDRGRNQYF.